The clone carrying this T cell receptor (beta chain) was seen only once. Its antigen is as yet unknown. Germline V CDR1 and CDR2: PRHDT, FYEKMQ (reference sequence). Trimming cost V 4 bases and J 5 bases, with 17 bases left between them. The CDR3 is made up of 15 amino acids. The protocol was immunoSEQ multiplex PCR, while the TCRdb copy is restricted to in-frame clones and leaves out a portion. The table lists under 85,000 clones, 85% to 95% of them singletons. The sample comes from a study of OX40 agonist ivuxolimab in advanced cancers. Whole-study results and caveats: Some of the nonresponding patients also showed low levels of normalized T-cell clonal expansion. The CD4+ and CD8+ T cells in the blood had expanded clonally by week 6 at 0.1 to 3.0 mg/kg.

The TCR was taken from an adult with an advanced solid tumor such as melanoma, head and neck, liver or kidney cancer. The sequencing here drew on CD4+ or CD8+ T cells sorted from blood, taken in a trial of the OX40 agonist ivuxolimab. The J gene is TRBJ2-5, the V gene TRBV13, with a possible D match to TRBD2 (7 bases). The DNA of the CDR3 is TGTGCCAGCAGCTCGGGGGGCCACGGGAGCGAGACCCAGTACTTC. Its protein product is CASSSGGHGSETQYF.